What follows are 26 T cell receptor beta chains derived from one specimen sequenced in a study of cytomegalovirus exposure and HLA in healthy donors. 13 Jbeta primers and 60 Vbeta primers were used for the PCR. Profiling relied on immunoSEQ multiplex PCR, and the TCRdb table lists in-frame clones only, not all of them. The data contain 45,000 to 70,000 clones, approximately 84% of them singletons. Sequenced input: PBMCs. The receptors derive from a man aged 50 or older in good health and CMV-seronegative.

This clone was seen just once. DNA for the CDR3: TGTGCCAGCAGAAAGGGACAGGGGATCCGAGAGACCCAGTACTTC. It is translated as CASRKGQGIRETQYF. The chain is built from TRBV2 and TRBJ2-5; 10 positions match TRBD1. There are 15 residues in the CDR3. The V segment lost 6 bases and the J segment 4 bases; nucleotides outside the gene matches: 8. Germline values: CDR1 SNHLY, CDR2 FYNNEI.

This chain links TRBV6-6 with TRBJ2-7; 7 bases fit TRBD1. Germline loops: CDR1 MNHNY, CDR2 SVGAGI (reference sequence). V dropped 0 bases and J dropped 2; count of bases not matched to a gene: 4. The CDR3 totals 15 residues. The CDR3: CASSYSTGNPYEQYF. CDR3 bases: TGTGCCAGCAGTTACTCGACAGGGAACCCCTACGAGCAGTACTTC.

The chain couples TRBV6-6 to TRBJ2-7; TRBD2 aligns across 14 bases. V lost 5 bases and J lost 2; bases outside the gene matches: 2. This CDR3 region has 15 residues. Germline V gene data show CDR1 as MNHNY and CDR2 as SVGAGI (reference sequence). CDR3 protein: CASSPTSGGAYEQYF. DNA of the CDR3: TGTGCCAGCAGTCCGACTAGCGGGGGGGCCTACGAGCAGTACTTC.

This rearrangement joins TRBV6-5 to TRBJ2-2; the D gene is possibly TRBD2 (6 bases). CDR1 MNHEY and CDR2 SVGAGI come from the germline V gene. The length of the CDR3 is 14 residues. Trimming removed 3 bases at V and 9 bases at J, with 14 bases between. The CDR3: CASSYAAGTRELFF. For the CDR3, the DNA is TGTGCCAGCAGTTATGCGGCGGGGACCCGGGAGCTGTTTTTT.

The V call is TRBV5-6, the J call TRBJ2-5; maybe TRBD1 (5 bases). CDR1 and CDR2 (germline): SGHDT, YYEEEE. CDR3 length: 14 amino acids. With 7 bases removed from V and 2 bases from J, the gap between germline ends came to 15 bases. The CDR3 is CASFLLGPQETQYF. The CDR3 DNA sequence: TGTGCCAGCTTTTTATTGGGGCCTCAAGAGACCCAGTACTTC.

The chain couples TRBV5-1 to TRBJ2-3; TRBD2 matches 8 bases. This CDR3 spans 15 amino acids. J gave up 2 bases and V 4 bases, and 6 bases lay outside the gene matches. Germline V gene lookup returns CDR1 SGHRS and CDR2 YFSETQ. CDR3 in amino acids: CASSRQAGDTDTQYF. CDR3 bases: TGCGCCAGCAGCCGACAAGCGGGGGACACAGATACGCAGTATTTT.

V gene TRBV6-1 combines with J gene TRBJ2-6, with 9 bases identical to TRBD1. V was clipped by 0 bases and J by 0 bases; unmatched bases: 3. CDR1 and CDR2 (germline): MNHNS, SASEGT. This CDR3 is 18 amino acids long. CDR3 sequence (DNA): TGTGCCAGCAGTGAAGCGGGACAGGGAAGCTCTGGGGCCAACGTCCTGACTTTC. Translation gives CASSEAGQGSSGANVLTF.

V is TRBV5-1 and J is TRBJ2-7; 9 positions match TRBD1. Germline V gives CDR1 SGHRS, CDR2 YFSETQ. With 4 bases clipped from V and 2 bases from J, the junction kept 4 bases outside the gene matches. There are 14 residues in the CDR3. The CDR3 here is CASSDRTGAYEQYF. The CDR3 DNA reads TGCGCCAGCAGCGACAGGACAGGGGCCTACGAGCAGTACTTC.

The gene calls are TRBV11-2 and TRBJ1-4; D not certain. The V gene's germline CDR1 is SGHAT and CDR2 FQNNGV. CDR3 length: 14 residues. V dropped 0 bases and J dropped 8 bases, with 10 bases sitting between them. As DNA, the CDR3 is TGTGCCAGCAGCTTAGAGGCTGTCGGGGAAAAACTGTTTTTT. Its protein product is CASSLEAVGEKLFF.

The V call is TRBV6-1, the J call TRBJ2-3; 12 positions agree with TRBD2. The CDR3 is 19 residues long. Germline CDR1 and CDR2: MNHNS and SASEGT. V lost 4 bases, J lost 0 bases, and 11 bases stayed unmatched. Here the CDR3 reads CASSGLAGDSLGSTDTQYF. In nucleotides, the CDR3 is TGTGCCAGCAGTGGACTAGCGGGGGATTCTCTAGGTAGCACAGATACGCAGTATTTT.

To note about this clone: Within the sample, other DNA sequences also encode this same CDR3. The chain couples TRBV5-6 to TRBJ2-1, with D hard to call. The V and J ends lost 0 bases and 7 bases respectively, with 5 bases between them. This CDR3 has 12 amino acids. CDR1 and CDR2 (germline): SGHDT, YYEEEE. Written as DNA, the CDR3 is TGTGCCAGCAGCTTGGACCGGAATGAGCAGTTCTTC. Protein product: CASSLDRNEQFF. The variable domain in full, with the rest retrieved from reference TRBV5-6 and TRBJ2-1, is DAGVTQSPTHLIKTRGQQVTLRCSPKSGHDTVSWYQQALGQGPQFIFQYYEEEERQRGNFPDRFSGHQFPNYSSELNVNALLLGDSALYLCASSLDRNEQFFGPGTRLTVL.

The chain uses TRBV4-1 and TRBJ1-1, with 7 bases fitting TRBD1. Germline V CDR1 and CDR2: MGHRA, YSYEKL. CDR3 length equals 13 residues. The ends lost 4 bases at V and 9 bases at J; junction bases unmatched: 8. CDR3 amino acids: CASSPKETGKAFF. The CDR3 DNA reads TGCGCCAGCAGCCCTAAGGAGACAGGGAAAGCTTTCTTT.

The chain carries TRBV28 and TRBJ1-1; 7 bases map to TRBD1. V trimming: 6 bases; J trimming: 6 bases; junction bases outside the gene matches: 10. Germline lookup yields CDR1 MDHEN and CDR2 SYDVKM. The CDR3 has 14 amino acids. As DNA, the CDR3 is TGTGCCAGCAGGGCTAGACAGGGAGCTCCTGAAGCTTTCTTT. Encoded protein: CASRARQGAPEAFF.

This sequence joins TRBV27 and TRBJ2-7; 9 nucleotides line up with TRBD1. CDR3 size: 15 residues. Germline V gene lookup returns CDR1 MNHEY and CDR2 SMNVEV (reference sequence). V lost 2 bases to trimming and J lost 3 bases; unmatched junction nucleotides: 5. This CDR3 reads CASSLDRGGYYEQYF. CDR3 bases: TGTGCCAGCAGTTTAGACAGGGGGGGCTACTACGAGCAGTACTTC.

This rearrangement joins TRBV6-1 to TRBJ1-5; D is undetermined. The CDR3 totals 14 residues. Germline V gene sequence: CDR1 MNHNS, CDR2 SASEGT. V was cut by 11 bases and J by 1 base, with 15 bases left in between. The chain's CDR3 is CAAHPGSSNQPQHF. The CDR3 DNA reads TGTGCCGCCCATCCGGGGTCGAGCAATCAGCCCCAGCATTTT.

The chain couples TRBV5-1 to TRBJ1-6; 7 nucleotides agree with TRBD1. The V gene's germline CDR1 is SGHRS and CDR2 YFSETQ. CDR3 size: 15 residues. Trimming removed 3 bases from V and 3 bases from J; junction bases left unmatched: 3. DNA of the CDR3: TGCGCCAGCAGCTCCGGGACAGTCTATAATTCACCCCTCCACTTT. Protein: CASSSGTVYNSPLHF.

This chain connects TRBV14 to TRBJ1-2, with D unresolved. V lost 0 bases and J 6 bases, leaving 11 bases between the germline ends. CDR1 and CDR2 from the germline V gene are SGHDN and FVKESK. The CDR3 length is 14 residues. DNA of the CDR3: TGTGCCAGCAGCCAAGATGCGGGGTATAATGGCTACACCTTC. Its protein product is CASSQDAGYNGYTF.

This chain links TRBV6-6 with TRBJ2-4; 8 bases agree with TRBD1. Germline V gene lookup returns CDR1 MNHNY and CDR2 SVGAGI (reference sequence). CDR3 size: 16 residues. The V and J ends lost 6 bases and 0 bases, in that order; junction bases with no gene match: 7. DNA for the CDR3: TGTGCCAGCAGGGGAGGACAGGGACTAGCCAAAAACATTCAGTACTTC. Translated, it gives CASRGGQGLAKNIQYF.

V is TRBV7-2 and J is TRBJ2-5; D is undetermined. This CDR3 is 13 amino acids long. Looked up from germline, CDR1 is SGHTA and CDR2 is FQGNSA. V was pared by 5 bases and J by 5 bases, with 12 bases between. CDR3 loop: CASSPLSPETQYF. The CDR3 bases are TGTGCCAGCAGCCCCTTGAGCCCCGAGACCCAGTACTTC.

This chain links TRBV5-6 with TRBJ1-4; no reliable D call. V was shortened by 2 bases and J by 6 bases, with 8 bases between the two germline ends. The CDR3 has 13 residues. CDR1 is SGHDT, CDR2 YYEEEE, per germline. The CDR3 DNA is TGTGCCAGCAGCTTATGGAGTTATGAAAAACTGTTTTTT. Protein sequence: CASSLWSYEKLFF.

This chain connects TRBV5-1 to TRBJ2-5, with D possibly matching TRBD1 (5 bases). Germline values: CDR1 SGHRS, CDR2 YFSETQ. Trimming stripped 2 bases from V and 2 bases from J, with 10 bases between. There are 14 residues in the CDR3. The CDR3 spells CASSFGAGQETQYF. In nucleotides, the CDR3 is TGCGCCAGCAGCTTTGGGGCAGGGCAAGAGACCCAGTACTTC.

V is TRBV4-1 and J is TRBJ1-1, with D possibly being TRBD1 (5 bases). The CDR3 sequence is 13 residues long. V lost 4 bases and J 2 bases, leaving 8 bases between the germline ends. Germline CDR1 is MGHRA and CDR2 is YSYEKL. Written as DNA, the CDR3 is TGCGCCAGCAGCCCCGGACATAACACTGAAGCTTTCTTT. Translation gives CASSPGHNTEAFF.

This chain connects TRBV4-3 to TRBJ2-2; 8 nucleotides align to TRBD2. Germline lookup yields CDR1 LGHNA and CDR2 YSLEER. This CDR3 has 17 residues. V lost 4 bases, J lost 2 bases, and 9 bases stayed unmatched. Written as DNA, the CDR3 is TGCGCCAGCAGCCCCGAAGGCGGGGGGCTTAACACCGGGGAGCTGTTTTTT. The encoded protein is CASSPEGGGLNTGELFF.

This rearrangement joins TRBV30 to TRBJ1-1; weak D call: TRBD1 (5 bases). CDR3 length: 16 amino acids. V gave up 0 bases and J gave up 7 bases, with 21 bases separating them. Germline loops: CDR1 GTSNPN, CDR2 SVGIG (reference sequence). The CDR3 loop is CAWSVRGVSPKGEAFF. The CDR3 DNA sequence: TGTGCCTGGAGTGTACGGGGGGTTAGTCCGAAAGGTGAAGCTTTCTTT.

In this sample, this clone turned up a few times. The chain recombines TRBV6-5 with TRBJ1-5; D is uncertain. CDR1 is MNHEY, CDR2 SVGAGI, per germline. Trimming took 6 bases from V and 6 from J, leaving 18 bases between them. The CDR3 contains 15 residues. The CDR3 sequence: CASSRAEWGGQPQHF. DNA of the CDR3: TGTGCCAGCAGCCGAGCCGAATGGGGAGGTCAGCCCCAGCATTTT.

The rearrangement joins TRBV7-2 to TRBJ2-7; 8 bases match TRBD1. The CDR3 runs 14 residues. With 1 base clipped from V and 7 bases from J, the junction kept 6 bases outside the gene matches. Germline V gives CDR1 SGHTA, CDR2 FQGNSA. The DNA of the CDR3 is TGTGCCAGCAGCTTAGATAACAGGGGGGAAGAGCAGTACTTC. Protein sequence: CASSLDNRGEEQYF.